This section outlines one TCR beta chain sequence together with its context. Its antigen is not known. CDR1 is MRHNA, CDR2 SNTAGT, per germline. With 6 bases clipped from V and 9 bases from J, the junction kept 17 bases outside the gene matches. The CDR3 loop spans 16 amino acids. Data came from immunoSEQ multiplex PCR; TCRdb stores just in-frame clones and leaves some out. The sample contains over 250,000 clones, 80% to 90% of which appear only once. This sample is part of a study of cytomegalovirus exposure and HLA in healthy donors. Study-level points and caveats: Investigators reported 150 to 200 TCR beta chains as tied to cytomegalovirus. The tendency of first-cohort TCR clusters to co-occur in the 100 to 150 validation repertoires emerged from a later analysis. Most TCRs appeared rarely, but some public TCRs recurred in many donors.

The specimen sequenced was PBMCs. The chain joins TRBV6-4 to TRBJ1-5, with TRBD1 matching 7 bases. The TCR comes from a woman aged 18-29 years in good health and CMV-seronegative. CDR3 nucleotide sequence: TGTGCCAGCAGGGCAGAGGGGGACAGCGGCTCCGGGCCCCAGCATTTT. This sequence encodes CASRAEGDSGSGPQHF.